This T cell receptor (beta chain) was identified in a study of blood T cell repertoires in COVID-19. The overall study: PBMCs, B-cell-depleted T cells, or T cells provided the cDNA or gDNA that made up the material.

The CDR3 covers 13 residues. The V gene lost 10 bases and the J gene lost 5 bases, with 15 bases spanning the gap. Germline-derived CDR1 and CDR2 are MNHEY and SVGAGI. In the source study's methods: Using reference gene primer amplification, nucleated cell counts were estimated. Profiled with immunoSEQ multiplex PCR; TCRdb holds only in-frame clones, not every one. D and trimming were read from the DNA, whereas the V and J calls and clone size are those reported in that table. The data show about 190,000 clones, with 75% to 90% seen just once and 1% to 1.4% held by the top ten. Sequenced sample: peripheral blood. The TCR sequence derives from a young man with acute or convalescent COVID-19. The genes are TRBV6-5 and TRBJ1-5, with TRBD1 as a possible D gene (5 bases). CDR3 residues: CATLGQGYQPQHF. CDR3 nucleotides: TGTGCCACCCTGGGGCAGGGCTATCAGCCCCAGCATTTT.